These 16 T cell receptor beta chains were sequenced from one sample in a study of beta chain features in type 1 diabetes. Study outcomes and limitations: Significant though moderate, a shortening of TCRB CDR3s appeared in all four CD4+ subsets of Type 1 diabetes patients.

Their target antigens are unknown. All of the isolated RNA was reverse transcribed, so expressed TCRB transcripts were sequenced. Measured with immunoSEQ multiplex PCR; TCRdb has only the in-frame clones, and not every one. The repertoire has 330,000 or so clones, roughly 13% of them found once; the top ten carry around 0.01%. The sample comprised naive CD4+ T cells from blood. These TCRs come from a woman aged 18 to 35 with type 1 diabetes.

The chain joins TRBV29-1 to TRBJ1-2; D is ambiguous. This CDR3 spans 13 amino acids. Deletions cut 2 bases from V and 1 base from J, with 8 bases between. Germline V gene sequence: CDR1 SQVTM, CDR2 ANQGSEA. The CDR3 reads CSVESGINYGYTF. CDR3 in DNA: TGCAGCGTTGAATCCGGGATTAACTATGGCTACACCTTC.

This clone showed up just a few times. V is TRBV6-5 and J is TRBJ1-5, with D tentatively TRBD1 (6 bases). Germline CDR1 MNHEY, CDR2 SVGAGI. The ends were cut back, 6 bases at V and 7 bases at J, with 13 bases in the middle. The CDR3 has 13 residues. The chain's CDR3 is CASSPGRGQPQHF. CDR3 sequence (DNA): TGTGCCAGCAGCCCTGGGAGGGGGCAGCCCCAGCATTTT.

The V gene is TRBV7-9, the J gene TRBJ2-7, with TRBD1 identical over 7 bases. The CDR3 loop spans 14 amino acids. The V gene end was trimmed by 1 base and the J gene end by 2 bases; junction bases not matched to a gene: 2. The V gene's germline CDR1 is SEHNR and CDR2 FQNEAQ (reference sequence). The CDR3 DNA sequence: TGTGCCAGCAGCTTAGAACAGGGGACCTACGAGCAGTACTTC. It is translated as CASSLEQGTYEQYF.

The gene calls are TRBV11-2 and TRBJ2-1; a weak D match, TRBD2 (5 bases). The CDR3 is made up of 15 amino acids. CDR1 and CDR2 from the germline V gene are SGHAT and FQNNGV. The V and J ends lost 2 bases and 0 bases respectively, with 8 bases between them. The CDR3 coding sequence is TGTGCCAGCAGCTTATGGGAGAGCTCCTACAATGAGCAGTTCTTC. Translating gives CASSLWESSYNEQFF.

This clone has more than one count but fewer than ten. The germline gene is not matched at one end of the junction; a read error may be the cause. CDR3 nucleotide sequence: TGTGCCAGCAGCCAAAGTACGTCGGGACACTCGACTTTT. Protein product: CASSQSTSGHSTF. V and J are TRBV11-3 and TRBJ1-1; possible D gene TRBD1, 6 bases. CDR3 length: 13 residues. Germline CDR1 SGHNT, CDR2 YENEEA.

The J gene is TRBJ1-4, the V gene TRBV5-8; TRBD1 matches at 7 bases. Germline CDR1 SGHTS, CDR2 YDEGEE. CDR3 length: 16 amino acids. Trimming took 2 bases from V and 2 from J; bases not matched to a gene: 6. As DNA, the CDR3 is TGTGCCAGCAGCTTACTGGGGACAGCCACTAATGAAAAACTGTTTTTT. Encoded protein: CASSLLGTATNEKLFF.

The J gene is TRBJ2-7, the V gene TRBV27, with TRBD2 matching 7 bases. There are 16 residues in the CDR3. V lost 4 bases, J lost 3 bases, and 12 bases stayed unmatched. Germline CDR1 reads MNHEY; CDR2 reads SMNVEV (reference sequence). The CDR3 DNA sequence: TGTGCCAGCAGTTGGACCAGTGTGGGGGGGGTCTACGAGCAGTACTTC. It codes for CASSWTSVGGVYEQYF.

J is TRBJ1-3 and V is TRBV4-3; no firm D call. Trimming cost V 2 bases and J 1 base, with 3 bases left between them. CDR1 and CDR2 (germline): LGHNA, YSLEER. This CDR3 spans 13 amino acids. CDR3 protein: CASSQTSGNTIYF. The CDR3 coding sequence is TGCGCCAGCAGCCAAACTTCTGGAAACACCATATATTTT.

This clone was seen a handful of times. The genes are TRBV25-1 and TRBJ2-1; the D gene is possibly TRBD1 (6 bases). V was shortened by 5 bases and J by 4 bases, with 21 bases between the two germline ends. Germline values: CDR1 MGHDK, CDR2 SYGVNS. The CDR3 length is 17 residues. The CDR3 sequence is CASSSTEGTQLYNEQFF. Written as DNA, the CDR3 is TGTGCCAGCAGTTCCACCGAAGGGACACAACTTTACAATGAGCAGTTCTTC.

This clone was picked up a small number of times. The chain uses TRBV27 and TRBJ1-3; no clear D gene. V lost 5 bases and J lost 0, with 5 bases in between. The CDR3 consists of 13 residues. The V gene's germline CDR1 is MNHEY and CDR2 SMNVEV (reference sequence). This CDR3 reads CASSLISGNTIYF. Here the CDR3 DNA reads TGTGCCAGCAGTCTAATCTCTGGAAACACCATATATTTT.

This chain connects TRBV7-2 to TRBJ1-5; 7 nucleotides line up with TRBD1. The germline CDR1 and CDR2 sequences are SGHTA and FQGNSA. CDR3 length equals 14 residues. J was trimmed by 2 bases and V by 7 bases; bases with no gene match: 5. For the CDR3, the DNA is TGTGCCAGCACCCAAGACAGGGGCAATCAGCCCCAGCATTTT. This encodes CASTQDRGNQPQHF.

The rearrangement uses TRBV5-4 and TRBJ2-3, with D possibly TRBD2 on 6 matching bases. The germline V and J ends were trimmed by 4 bases and 1 base, with 13 bases remaining between them. This CDR3 has 15 amino acids. CDR1 and CDR2 from the germline V gene are SGHNT and YYREEE (reference sequence). Here the CDR3 DNA reads TGTGCCAGCAGCACCGGGACTCCTGGCACAGATACGCAGTATTTT. Translation: CASSTGTPGTDTQYF.

The chain combines TRBV11-3 with TRBJ2-1; TRBD2 agrees at 8 bases. Trimming cost V 7 bases and J 4 bases; bases outside gene matches: 6. This CDR3 has 14 residues. CDR1 is SGHNT and CDR2 is YENEEA in the germline V gene. CDR3 in DNA: TGTGCCAGCAAACCAACTAGCGGATACAATGAGCAGTTCTTC. Translation gives CASKPTSGYNEQFF.

CDR3 DNA sequence: TGTGCCTGGAATAGGGGACAGGGTGATGAAAAACTGTTTTTT. It encodes CAWNRGQGDEKLFF. The chain is built from TRBV30 and TRBJ1-4; 9 bases fit TRBD1. Germline CDR1 reads GTSNPN; CDR2 reads SVGIG (reference sequence). Trimming removed 4 bases from V and 6 bases from J; junction bases left unmatched: 6. The CDR3 loop spans 14 amino acids.

The chain carries TRBV7-8 and TRBJ1-2, with 8 nucleotides matching TRBD1. This CDR3 region has 15 residues. The germline V gene encodes CDR1 SGHVS and CDR2 FQNEAQ. J was trimmed by 8 bases and V by 2 bases; bases with no gene match: 10. CDR3 nucleotides: TGTGCCAGCAGCTTACGACTGGACAGGGTAAACGGCTACACCTTC. This codes for CASSLRLDRVNGYTF.

The chain couples TRBV30 to TRBJ2-2, with 9 positions matching TRBD2. With 3 bases clipped from V and 0 bases from J, the junction kept 5 bases outside the gene matches. Germline V CDR1 and CDR2: GTSNPN, SVGIG (reference sequence). This CDR3 comprises 16 residues. The CDR3 protein is CAWRGLAGSNTGELFF. In nucleotides, the CDR3 is TGTGCCTGGAGAGGGCTAGCGGGGTCGAACACCGGGGAGCTGTTTTTT.